The present entry profiles one T cell receptor (beta chain) with its context. All enrollees were about 18 to 100 years old and from 24 US areas. What the recovered Cohort 3 donors had was two negative PCRs, clearance, or symptom resolution. The data derive from a study of blood T cell repertoires in COVID-19. Produced via immunoSEQ multiplex PCR; TCRdb's table is partial and in-frame only. The sample consists of 150,000 or so clones, around four fifths of them appearing once. CDR1 is MDHEN, CDR2 SYDVKM, per germline. V lost 7 bases, J lost 6 bases, and 27 bases lay in between. This CDR3 has 17 amino acids.

The sequence derives from a woman in her fifties or sixties who had recovered from COVID-19. Sequences were obtained from PBMCs or T cells enriched from blood (not recorded which). V gene TRBV28 combines with J gene TRBJ1-1, with D possibly TRBD1 on 6 matching bases. CDR3 nucleotide sequence: TGTGCCAGCACCGACCTGAAATCCCAAACAGGGTGGGCTGAAGCTTTCTTT. It codes for CASTDLKSQTGWAEAFF.